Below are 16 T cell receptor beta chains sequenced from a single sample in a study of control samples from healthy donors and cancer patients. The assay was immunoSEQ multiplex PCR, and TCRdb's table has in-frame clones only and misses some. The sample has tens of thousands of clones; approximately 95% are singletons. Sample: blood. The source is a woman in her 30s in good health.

The CDR3 loop is CASSPRTSGGEQYF. The CDR3 DNA sequence: TGTGCCAGCAGCCCGAGGACTAGCGGGGGCGAGCAGTACTTC. The chain couples TRBV11-2 to TRBJ2-7; the match to TRBD2 covers 13 bases. In germline, CDR1 is SGHAT, CDR2 FQNNGV. V gave up 5 bases and J gave up 6 bases; unmatched junction bases: 4. The CDR3 contains 14 residues.

The CDR3 DNA follows: TGCGCCAGCAGTCCTACCCTAGGGGGGGTTTCTAATGAAAAACTGTTTTTT. Encoded protein: CASSPTLGGVSNEKLFF. The chain combines TRBV23-1 with TRBJ1-4; D is perhaps TRBD1 (6 bases). TRBV23-1 qualifies as an ORF whose function is uncertain. Trimming took off 4 bases at V and 3 bases at J, with 18 bases between the two ends. The CDR3 has 17 residues.

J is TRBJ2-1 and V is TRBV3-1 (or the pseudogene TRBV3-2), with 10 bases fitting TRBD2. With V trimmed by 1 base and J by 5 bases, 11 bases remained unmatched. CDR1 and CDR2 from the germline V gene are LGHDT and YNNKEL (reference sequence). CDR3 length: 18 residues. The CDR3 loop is CASSQVKSGLAVNNEQFF. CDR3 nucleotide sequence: TGTGCCAGCAGCCAAGTCAAGAGCGGACTAGCGGTAAACAATGAGCAGTTCTTC.

The DNA of the CDR3 is TGCGCCAGCAGCTTAGACTGGACAGTCTTTAACTATGGCTACACCTTC. Encoded protein: CASSLDWTVFNYGYTF. The V and J genes are TRBV5-1 and TRBJ1-2, with D possibly being TRBD1 (6 bases). The CDR3 runs to 16 residues. The germline gives CDR1 SGHRS, CDR2 YFSETQ. V was clipped by 2 bases and J by 1 base, with 15 bases between them.

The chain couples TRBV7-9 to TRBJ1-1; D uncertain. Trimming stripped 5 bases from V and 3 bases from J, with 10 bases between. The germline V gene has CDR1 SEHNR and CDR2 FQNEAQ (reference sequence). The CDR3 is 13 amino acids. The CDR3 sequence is CASSQRADTEAFF. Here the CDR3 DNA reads TGTGCCAGCAGCCAGAGAGCGGACACTGAAGCTTTCTTT.

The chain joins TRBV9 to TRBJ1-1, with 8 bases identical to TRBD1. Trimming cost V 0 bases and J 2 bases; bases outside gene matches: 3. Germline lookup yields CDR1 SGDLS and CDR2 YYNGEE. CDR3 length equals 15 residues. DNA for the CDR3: TGTGCCAGCAGCGTAGAGGACAGGGCTAACACTGAAGCTTTCTTT. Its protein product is CASSVEDRANTEAFF.

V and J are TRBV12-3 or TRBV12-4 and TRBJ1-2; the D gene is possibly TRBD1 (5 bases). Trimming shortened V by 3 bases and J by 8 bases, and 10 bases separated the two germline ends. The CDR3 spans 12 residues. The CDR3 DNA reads TGTGCCAGCAGTTTGAGTAACAGGGGCTACACCTTC. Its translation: CASSLSNRGYTF.

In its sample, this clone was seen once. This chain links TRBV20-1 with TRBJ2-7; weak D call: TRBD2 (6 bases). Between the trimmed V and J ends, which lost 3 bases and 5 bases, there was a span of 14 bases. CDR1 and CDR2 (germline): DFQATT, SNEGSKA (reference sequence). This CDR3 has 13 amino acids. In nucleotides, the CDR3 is TGCAGTGCTAGTATCGCGGGGCAGAACGAGCAGTACTTC. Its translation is CSASIAGQNEQYF.

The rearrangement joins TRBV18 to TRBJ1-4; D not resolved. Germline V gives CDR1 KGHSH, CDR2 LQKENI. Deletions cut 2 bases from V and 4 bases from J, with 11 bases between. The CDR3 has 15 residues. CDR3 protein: CASSPAGTGNEKLFF. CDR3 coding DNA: TGTGCCAGCTCACCAGCGGGAACCGGTAATGAAAAACTGTTTTTT.

The CDR3 reads CASSFRGGTSYSPLHF. CDR3 DNA sequence: TGTGCCAGCAGTTTTCGCGGGGGGACATCTTATTCACCCCTCCACTTT. J is TRBJ1-6 and V is TRBV28, with D perhaps matching TRBD1 (6 bases). Germline CDR1 reads MDHEN; CDR2 reads SYDVKM. The CDR3 is 16 residues long. Trimming left V 3 bases short and J 8 bases short, with 17 bases between. Looking up the rest from reference TRBV28 and TRBJ1-6 gives the full variable domain: DVKVTQSSRYLVKRTGEKVFLECVQDMDHENMFWYRQDPGLGLRLIYFSYDVKMKEKGDIPEGYSVSREKKERFSLILESASTNQTSMYLCASSFRGGTSYSPLHFGNGTRLTVT.

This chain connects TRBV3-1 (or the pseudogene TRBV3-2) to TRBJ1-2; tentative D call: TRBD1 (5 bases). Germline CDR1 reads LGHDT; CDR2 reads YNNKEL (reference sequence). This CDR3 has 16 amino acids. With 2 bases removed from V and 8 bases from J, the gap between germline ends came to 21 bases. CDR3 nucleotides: TGTGCCAGCAGCCAATTGAACTTGGGGCCCGGCGGAGGCTACACCTTC. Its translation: CASSQLNLGPGGGYTF.

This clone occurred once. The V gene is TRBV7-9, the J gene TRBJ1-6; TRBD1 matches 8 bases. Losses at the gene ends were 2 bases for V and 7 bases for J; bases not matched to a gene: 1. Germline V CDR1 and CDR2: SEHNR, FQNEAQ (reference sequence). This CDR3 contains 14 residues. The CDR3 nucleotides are TGTGCCAGCAGCTTAAGGACAGGGAATTCACCCCTCCACTTT. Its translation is CASSLRTGNSPLHF.

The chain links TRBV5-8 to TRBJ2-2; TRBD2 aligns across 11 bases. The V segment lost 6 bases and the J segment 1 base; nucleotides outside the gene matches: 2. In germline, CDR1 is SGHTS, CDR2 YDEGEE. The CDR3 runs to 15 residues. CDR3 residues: CASKGLAENTGELFF. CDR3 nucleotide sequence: TGTGCCAGCAAGGGACTAGCGGAGAACACCGGGGAGCTGTTTTTT.

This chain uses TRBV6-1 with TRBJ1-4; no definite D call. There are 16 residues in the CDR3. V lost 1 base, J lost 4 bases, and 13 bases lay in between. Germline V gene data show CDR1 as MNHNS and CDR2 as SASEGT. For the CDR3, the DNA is TGTGCCAGCAGTGAAGGGAGGGTCGGGGTTAATGAAAAACTGTTTTTT. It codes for CASSEGRVGVNEKLFF.

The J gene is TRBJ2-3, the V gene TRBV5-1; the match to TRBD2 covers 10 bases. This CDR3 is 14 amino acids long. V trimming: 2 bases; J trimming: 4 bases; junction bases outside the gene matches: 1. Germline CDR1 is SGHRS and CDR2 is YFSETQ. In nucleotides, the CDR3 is TGCGCCAGCAGCTTAGCGGGAGGGCCAGATACGCAGTATTTT. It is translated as CASSLAGGPDTQYF.

CDR3: CSASFGGGGSPLHF. CDR3 coding DNA: TGCAGTGCTAGTTTCGGGGGTGGAGGATCACCCCTCCACTTT. V gene TRBV20-1 combines with J gene TRBJ1-6; a weak D match, TRBD1 (5 bases). The V and J ends lost 3 bases and 10 bases respectively, with 16 bases between them. This CDR3 has 14 residues. The germline V gene encodes CDR1 DFQATT and CDR2 SNEGSKA (reference sequence).